Given below is one TCR beta chain in context. Its antigen is currently unknown. The sample originates from a study of early stage breast cancer tumors. Whole-study findings and limits: Commonly generated sequences made up most enriched TCRB sequences shared between patients. Comparing each tissue with blood distinguished tumor from normal in about 90% of the 16 patients. Tumors had about 2.4-fold higher T cell density and higher clonality than adjacent normal breast tissue.

Germline V gene lookup returns CDR1 LNHDA and CDR2 SQIVND (reference sequence). This CDR3 spans 15 amino acids. The V gene end was trimmed by 6 bases and the J gene end by 4 bases; junction bases not matched to a gene: 9. Assay: immunoSEQ multiplex PCR; the TCRdb copy retains only in-frame clones and omits some. The profile covers about 51,000 clones, with just under 80% appearing a single time and 3% to 3.5% taken by the ten largest. The clonotype originates from a person aged 35-55 years with breast cancer. The chain employs TRBV19 and TRBJ2-5; 9 nucleotides align to TRBD2. Sequencing was done on a sample of blood. CDR3 nucleotides: TGTGCCAGTAGCGCCTTGCTACTAGCGGGAGAGACCCAGTACTTC. The encoded protein is CASSALLLAGETQYF.